This TCR beta chain derives from a study of cytomegalovirus exposure and HLA in healthy donors. Germline assignment: CDR1 LGHNA and CDR2 YSLEER. With 0 bases removed from V and 6 bases from J, the gap between germline ends came to 13 bases. CDR3 length: 15 amino acids. Details on this clone: This same CDR3 is encoded by further DNA sequences in the sample.

The primer mix had 60 Vbeta and 13 Jbeta primers. Measured with immunoSEQ multiplex PCR; TCRdb has only the in-frame clones, and not every one. This sample has roughly 150,000 clones, with approximately 78% found just once. J is TRBJ2-3 and V is TRBV4-3, with a tentative D call TRBD2 (6 bases). The sequenced sample was PBMCs. This clonotype was sampled from a male donor in good health and CMV-seronegative. The CDR3 DNA reads TGCGCCAGCAGCCAAGATGTGGGAGGCGGCGATACGCAGTATTTT. Translating gives CASSQDVGGGDTQYF.